The next 13 T cell receptor beta chains were all read from a single sample in a study of blood T cell repertoires in COVID-19. The repertoire was sequenced with immunoSEQ multiplex PCR; TCRdb's copy has only in-frame clones and lacks some. This sample has fewer than 300,000 clones, with 82% found just once. Material: peripheral blood. The receptors here all came from a woman younger than 35 with acute or convalescent COVID-19.

The chain carries TRBV10-3 and TRBJ1-1, with TRBD1 as a possible D gene (6 bases). The CDR3 runs to 13 residues. V was shortened by 10 bases and J by 1 base, with 13 bases between the two germline ends. Germline CDR1 and CDR2: ENHRY and SYGVKD. This CDR3 is CATRTGQNTEAFF. The DNA of the CDR3 is TGTGCCACCCGTACAGGGCAGAACACTGAAGCTTTCTTT.

The chain couples TRBV30 to TRBJ1-2, with D possibly matching TRBD1 (6 bases). Trimming took 2 bases from V and 4 from J, leaving 17 bases between them. This CDR3 contains 15 residues. The germline V gene encodes CDR1 GTSNPN and CDR2 SVGIG (reference sequence). The CDR3 DNA sequence: TGTGCCTGGAGTCACCGACAGGCGTCCTTCTATGGCTACACCTTC. Its protein product is CAWSHRQASFYGYTF.

This chain links TRBV6-1 with TRBJ1-6; D remains unclear. This CDR3 is 16 amino acids long. Germline values: CDR1 MNHNS, CDR2 SASEGT. Trimming left V 4 bases short and J 2 bases short, with 12 bases between. This CDR3 reads CASSVFEVAYNSPLHF. In DNA, the CDR3 is TGTGCCAGCAGTGTATTTGAGGTAGCCTATAATTCACCCCTCCACTTT.

The chain recombines TRBV30 with TRBJ2-3, with D perhaps matching TRBD1 (6 bases). The CDR3 extends over 16 amino acids. Trimming took off 2 bases at V and 2 bases at J, with 17 bases between the two ends. Germline assignment: CDR1 GTSNPN and CDR2 SVGIG (reference sequence). This CDR3 is CAWSQHRTDITDTQYF. DNA for the CDR3: TGTGCCTGGAGTCAACATCGGACAGATATCACAGATACGCAGTATTTT.

The rearrangement uses TRBV19 and TRBJ1-1; D remains unclear. Germline V gene data show CDR1 as LNHDA and CDR2 as SQIVND (reference sequence). Trimming shortened V by 4 bases and J by 0 bases, and 15 bases separated the two germline ends. The CDR3 covers 16 residues. Written as DNA, the CDR3 is TGTGCCAGTAGTACCACGGCGGGCATACTGAACACTGAAGCTTTCTTT. Protein sequence: CASSTTAGILNTEAFF.

The chain couples TRBV27 to TRBJ2-1; no reliable D call. Deletions cut 10 bases from V and 4 bases from J, with 11 bases between. This CDR3 spans 12 amino acids. From germline, CDR1 is MNHEY and CDR2 SMNVEV (reference sequence). CDR3 loop: CAIQTGYNEQFF. Written as DNA, the CDR3 is TGTGCCATCCAGACTGGGTACAATGAGCAGTTCTTC.

In its sample, this clone was seen once. The chain links TRBV23-1 to TRBJ2-2, with TRBD2 matching over 8 bases. TRBV23-1 is reported as an ORF; its role is uncertain. This CDR3 has 16 residues. V dropped 4 bases and J dropped 1; count of bases not matched to a gene: 5. CDR3: CASSRGGLWNTGELFF. The CDR3 nucleotides read TGCGCCAGCAGTCGCGGGGGGCTATGGAACACCGGGGAGCTGTTTTTT.

As DNA, the CDR3 is TGTGCCAGCAGTTTATCCGGGGGGACTGAAGCTTTCTTT. Translation gives CASSLSGGTEAFF. The genes are TRBV27 and TRBJ1-1; D may be TRBD1 (5 bases). This CDR3 contains 13 residues. Per germline, CDR1 MNHEY and CDR2 SMNVEV (reference sequence). Trimming left V 0 bases short and J 5 bases short, with 7 bases between.

This clone was counted a single time. The CDR3 is CASSPISGSSYNEQFF. The CDR3 DNA sequence: TGTGCCAGCTCACCGATAAGCGGGAGCTCCTACAATGAGCAGTTCTTC. This chain uses TRBV18 with TRBJ2-1; 8 nucleotides agree with TRBD2. The junction had 4 bases not matched to a gene; V was cut back by 3 bases and J by 0 bases. CDR3 size: 16 residues. From germline, CDR1 is KGHSH and CDR2 LQKENI.

The genes are TRBV5-6 and TRBJ1-1; tentative D call: TRBD1 (5 bases). The CDR3 has 16 amino acids. Per germline, CDR1 SGHDT and CDR2 YYEEEE. V dropped 0 bases and J dropped 3 bases, with 15 bases sitting between them. The CDR3 sequence: CASSLDLGRAYTEAFF. CDR3 coding DNA: TGTGCCAGCAGCTTGGATTTGGGCAGGGCGTACACTGAAGCTTTCTTT.

The chain recombines TRBV6-5 with TRBJ1-2, with D possibly being TRBD1 (6 bases). Germline values: CDR1 MNHEY, CDR2 SVGAGI. Trimming cost V 5 bases and J 0 bases, with 13 bases left between them. The length of the CDR3 is 15 residues. This chain's CDR3 is CASSQTGATNYGYTF. The CDR3 nucleotides read TGTGCCAGCAGTCAGACAGGAGCTACTAACTATGGCTACACCTTC.

The chain is built from TRBV28 and TRBJ1-2; D is unclear. Trimming left V 2 bases short and J 8 bases short, with 6 bases between. The CDR3 runs 11 residues. Germline V gives CDR1 MDHEN, CDR2 SYDVKM. CDR3 protein: CASSLNSGYTF. The CDR3 DNA sequence: TGTGCCAGCAGTTTAAACTCCGGCTACACCTTC.

V is TRBV9 and J is TRBJ2-2, with D possibly matching TRBD2 (6 bases). V lost 2 bases and J 0 bases, leaving 14 bases between the germline ends. In germline, CDR1 is SGDLS, CDR2 YYNGEE. This CDR3 region has 17 residues. In DNA, the CDR3 is TGTGCCAGCAGCGTTAGGCCCGGGACTGCGAACACCGGGGAGCTGTTTTTT. It yields the protein CASSVRPGTANTGELFF.